The 30 T cell receptor beta chains listed next were all sequenced from one sample in a study of regulatory T cells in long-lasting Graves disease. Arm-PCR of CDR3 regions and iRepertoire HTBI primers were the basis on which TCR beta libraries were built. A single record per CDR3 protein comes from TCRdb applying MiXCR to the multiplex PCR reads. The sample shows hundreds of thousands of distinct CDR3 sequences, about 19% of them seen only once. Noted time point: persistent/refractory GD, antithyroid drugs over 5 years with positive TRAb. PBMC RNA was the source of the TCR library. The specimen comprised peripheral blood mononuclear cells (PBMCs), sampled when the disease was refractory, from a patient treated with antithyroid drugs. Every receptor here comes from a female donor with Graves disease.

This clonotype was found many times. The chain joins TRBV2 to TRBJ2-2; D possibly corresponds to TRBD2 (5 bases). Per the germline V gene, CDR1 is SNHLY and CDR2 is FYNNEI. The CDR3 runs 13 residues. Trimming cost V 5 bases and J 7 bases, with 11 bases left between them. The CDR3 nucleotides read TGTGCCAGCAGTCCTGGACTCTACGGGGAGCTGTTTTTT. It codes for CASSPGLYGELFF.

In DNA form, the CDR3 reads TGTGCCAGCAGTTCCCGGGGACTAGCGGACTCCTACAATGAGCAGTTCTTC. Translated: CASSSRGLADSYNEQFF. V is TRBV6-2 or TRBV6-3 and J is TRBJ2-1; TRBD2 matches 11 bases. V trimming: 4 bases; J trimming: 0 bases; junction bases outside the gene matches: 5. Germline-derived CDR1 and CDR2 are MNHEY and SVGEGT. The CDR3 covers 17 residues.

The CDR3 nucleotides read TGTGCCAGCAGTGGACTAGCGCACTACAATGAGCAGTTCTTC. Translating gives CASSGLAHYNEQFF. The V and J genes are TRBV28 and TRBJ2-1, with 9 bases that match TRBD2. The germline CDR1 and CDR2 sequences are MDHEN and SYDVKM. Trimming took 5 bases from V and 3 from J; bases not matched to a gene: 2. The CDR3 has 14 residues.

The J gene is TRBJ2-1, the V gene TRBV5-1; 9 bases are a match to TRBD1. This CDR3 is 16 amino acids long. V dropped 3 bases and J dropped 8; count of bases not matched to a gene: 12. Germline CDR1 SGHRS, CDR2 YFSETQ. The CDR3 coding sequence is TGCGCCAGCAGCTCGGCACAGGGGGCCCAGTTGTATGAGCAGTTCTTC. The encoded protein is CASSSAQGAQLYEQFF.

This clonotype was counted between two and nine times. Because it lacks the conserved phenylalanine or tryptophan at the end, this CDR3 is likely a read error. The rearrangement links TRBV3-1 to TRBJ1-1; TRBD1 is a possible D gene (6 bases). The V end lost 4 bases, the J end lost 1 base, and 10 bases lay between the germline ends. The CDR3 has 14 amino acids. Germline CDR1 and CDR2: LGHDT and YNNKEL (reference sequence). The CDR3 loop reads CASSPWGQNTEAFL. As DNA, the CDR3 is TGTGCCAGCAGCCCTTGGGGACAGAACACTGAAGCTTTCCTT.

The sample holds many counts of this clonotype. J is TRBJ1-1 and V is TRBV12-3 or TRBV12-4; no reliable D call. The CDR3 runs 13 residues. The V gene lost 3 bases and the J gene lost 4 bases, with 9 bases spanning the gap. CDR3 nucleotide sequence: TGTGCCAGCAGTTTCCAGGAGGCCACTGAAGCTTTCTTT. Translation: CASSFQEATEAFF.

This clonotype was found a few times. The genes are TRBV13 and TRBJ2-7; D not resolved. The germline V gene has CDR1 PRHDT and CDR2 FYEKMQ (reference sequence). Between the trimmed V and J ends, which lost 4 bases and 3 bases, there was a span of 7 bases. CDR3 length: 12 amino acids. CDR3 sequence: CASSSLGYEQYF. CDR3 DNA sequence: TGTGCCAGCAGCTCGTTAGGCTACGAGCAGTACTTC.

The V and J genes are TRBV20-1 and TRBJ1-5; 9 bases fit TRBD1. Germline trimming cut 1 base from V and 7 bases from J; bases unmatched to any gene: 8. This CDR3 comprises 15 residues. Germline CDR1 and CDR2: DFQATT and SNEGSKA (reference sequence). CDR3 bases: TGCAGTGCTAGAGGCGTACAGGGGGCCGAACAGCCCCAGCATTTT. Translation: CSARGVQGAEQPQHF.

The chain links TRBV5-1 to TRBJ2-5; D may be TRBD1 (6 bases). The CDR3 covers 15 residues. The germline gives CDR1 SGHRS, CDR2 YFSETQ. Between the trimmed V and J ends, which lost 0 bases and 5 bases, there was a span of 14 bases. The CDR3 nucleotides are TGCGCCAGCAGCTTGGATGGGGGCAAGGTGGAGACCCAGTACTTC. This translates into CASSLDGGKVETQYF.

This chain joins TRBV5-6 and TRBJ1-5, with D tentatively TRBD1 (5 bases). The CDR3 runs 16 residues. Per germline, CDR1 SGHDT and CDR2 YYEEEE. The germline V and J ends were trimmed by 4 bases and 4 bases, with 18 bases remaining between them. Here the CDR3 DNA reads TGTGCCAGCAGCCCCTATCGGGTCGGGGCTAATCAGCCCCAGCATTTT. Encoded protein: CASSPYRVGANQPQHF.

V is TRBV6-1 and J is TRBJ1-6; TRBD1 agrees at 10 bases. After removal of 6 bases from V and 8 bases from J, the junction contained 7 bases not matched to a gene. Germline V gene sequence: CDR1 MNHNS, CDR2 SASEGT. The CDR3 covers 15 residues. CDR3 bases: TGTGCCAGCAGCCAAGACAGGGGGCTTTATTCACCCCTCCACTTT. It codes for CASSQDRGLYSPLHF.

Only a few counts were recorded for this clonotype. J is TRBJ2-1 and V is TRBV20-1; 9 bases agree with TRBD2. Per the germline V gene, CDR1 is DFQATT and CDR2 is SNEGSKA (reference sequence). With V trimmed by 5 bases and J by 3 bases, 5 bases remained unmatched. This CDR3 is built from 14 residues. CDR3 DNA sequence: TGCAGTGCTCCGAGCGGGGGGAGCTACAATGAGCAGTTCTTC. It encodes CSAPSGGSYNEQFF.

This clonotype was seen a few times. The chain recombines TRBV20-1 with TRBJ2-7; no clear D gene. Deletions cut 0 bases from V and 3 bases from J, with 9 bases between. Germline V lookup: CDR1 DFQATT, CDR2 SNEGSKA (reference sequence). This CDR3 has 13 amino acids. The CDR3 here is CSARDLLIYEQYF. In nucleotides, the CDR3 is TGCAGTGCTAGAGATTTACTAATCTACGAGCAGTACTTC.

This clonotype occurred many times. The J gene is TRBJ2-7, the V gene TRBV12-5, with D perhaps matching TRBD2 (6 bases). CDR3 size: 13 residues. Germline assignment: CDR1 LGHNT and CDR2 FRNRAP. With 7 bases removed from V and 3 bases from J, the gap between germline ends came to 13 bases. CDR3: CASAGGISYEQYF. The CDR3 coding sequence is TGTGCTAGTGCTGGCGGGATCAGCTACGAGCAGTACTTC.

J is TRBJ2-5 and V is TRBV4-1; perhaps TRBD2 as D (5 bases). There are 14 residues in the CDR3. Germline-derived CDR1 and CDR2 are MGHRA and YSYEKL. V lost 6 bases, J lost 1 base, and 12 bases lay in between. CDR3 bases: TGCGCCAGCAGTCCCGGACTGGGCCAAGAGACCCAGTACTTC. Its protein is CASSPGLGQETQYF.

V usage is TRBV19 and J usage is TRBJ2-7; D is undetermined. The V end was cut by 5 bases, the J end by 0 bases, with 11 bases between. The CDR3 has 14 residues. In germline, CDR1 is LNHDA, CDR2 SQIVND (reference sequence). The CDR3 nucleotides read TGTGCCAGTAGTGTCGTCGGAGCCTCCTACGAGCAGTACTTC. This translates into CASSVVGASYEQYF.

This clonotype appeared a few times. The chain carries TRBV11-2 and TRBJ1-6; D gene unclear. The V gene's germline CDR1 is SGHAT and CDR2 FQNNGV. CDR3 size: 14 residues. Between the trimmed V and J ends, which lost 5 bases and 7 bases, there was a span of 12 bases. This CDR3 reads CASSPLAANSPLHF. CDR3 nucleotides: TGTGCCAGCAGCCCGCTGGCGGCCAATTCACCCCTCCACTTT.

The chain uses TRBV2 and TRBJ1-1; 7 bases match TRBD1. J was trimmed by 5 bases and V by 6 bases; bases with no gene match: 9. Germline CDR1 and CDR2: SNHLY and FYNNEI. This CDR3 has 14 residues. This CDR3 is CASSLRDRSTEAFF. The CDR3 DNA sequence: TGTGCCAGCAGCCTCCGGGACAGATCTACTGAAGCTTTCTTT.

This clonotype was detected ten times or more. The rearrangement links TRBV2 to TRBJ2-7; 9 bases are shared with TRBD1. The CDR3 length is 14 residues. Germline values: CDR1 SNHLY, CDR2 FYNNEI. The ends lost 1 base at V and 4 bases at J; junction bases unmatched: 2. The CDR3 sequence: CASSEGTGAYEQYF. The CDR3 region has the DNA TGTGCCAGCAGTGAAGGGACAGGGGCGTACGAGCAGTACTTC.

The chain has TRBV19 and TRBJ1-1; 7 bases map to TRBD1. Germline values: CDR1 LNHDA, CDR2 SQIVND (reference sequence). Trimming took 6 bases from V and 3 from J; bases not matched to a gene: 7. This CDR3 is 14 amino acids long. The CDR3 region is CASSVDRIDTEAFF. The CDR3 DNA reads as TGTGCCAGTAGCGTGGACAGGATCGACACTGAAGCTTTCTTT. The variable domain in full, with the rest retrieved from reference TRBV19 and TRBJ1-1, is DGGITQSPKYLFRKEGQNVTLSCEQNLNHDAMYWYRQDPGQGLRLIYYSQIVNDFQKGDIAEGYSVSREKKESFPLTVTSAQKNPTAFYLCASSVDRIDTEAFFGQGTRLTVV.

This clonotype has ten or more counts. The chain combines TRBV6-1 with TRBJ1-1; D is unresolved. Germline assignment: CDR1 MNHNS and CDR2 SASEGT. The CDR3 length is 13 residues. Deletions cut 8 bases from V and 1 base from J, with 11 bases between. The CDR3 DNA sequence: TGTGCCAGCGGTGGCTGGGCGAACACTGAAGCTTTCTTT. Amino acids: CASGGWANTEAFF.

Concerning this clonotype itself: A much larger clone sits a single nucleotide away, making a read error possible. The gene calls are TRBV28 and TRBJ2-7; the match to TRBD2 covers 8 bases. CDR3 size: 14 residues. V trimming: 5 bases; J trimming: 8 bases; junction bases outside the gene matches: 11. Per germline, CDR1 MDHEN and CDR2 SYDVKM. The CDR3 sequence: CASSPRGGRYKQYF. The CDR3 region has the DNA TGTGCCAGCAGTCCTCGGGGGGGCAGGTACAAGCAGTACTTC.

This clonotype was seen at least ten times. One junction end does not reproduce the germline sequence, and a read error may be involved. The J gene is TRBJ1-2, the V gene TRBV6-1, with no clear D. The CDR3 consists of 11 residues. Germline V gene data show CDR1 as MNHNS and CDR2 as SASEGT. CDR3 DNA sequence: TGTGTCAGCAGTGAATATGATGGCTACACCTTC. Its translation is CVSSEYDGYTF.

A single count supports this clonotype. This chain uses TRBV28 with TRBJ1-1; D is perhaps TRBD1 (5 bases). CDR3 length equals 18 residues. V was pared by 5 bases and J by 6 bases, with 28 bases between. Germline CDR1 and CDR2: MDHEN and SYDVKM. CDR3 sequence (DNA): TGTGCCAGCAGTCCCCCGAGAGGGGACCCCGCAAGTTGGGCTGAAGCTTTCTTT. Its translation: CASSPPRGDPASWAEAFF.

This rearrangement joins TRBV9 to TRBJ1-2; D call uncertain. This CDR3 comprises 15 residues. V lost 1 base to trimming and J lost 4 bases, with 14 bases between them. CDR1 SGDLS and CDR2 YYNGEE come from the germline V gene. CDR3 sequence: CASSVSYQVPYGYTF. As DNA, the CDR3 is TGTGCCAGCAGCGTATCGTACCAGGTGCCCTATGGCTACACCTTC. The full variable domain, rest sourced from reference TRBV9 and TRBJ1-2, is DSGVTQTPKHLITATGQRVTLRCSPRSGDLSVYWYQQSLDQGLQFLIQYYNGEERAKGNILERFSAQQFPDLHSELNLSSLELGDSALYFCASSVSYQVPYGYTFGSGTRLTVV.

To note about this clonotype: A read error is likely here: a far larger clone is one base away. V usage is TRBV6-2 or TRBV6-3 and J usage is TRBJ1-1; no firm D call. This CDR3 is 14 amino acids long. Germline V gene sequence: CDR1 MNHEY, CDR2 SVGEGT. The CDR3, as DNA: TGTGTCAGCAGTCAGGACCGAGTGAACACTGAAGCTTTCTTT. Its protein product is CVSSQDRVNTEAFF.

V usage is TRBV7-2 and J usage is TRBJ2-7; D remains unclear. The CDR3 has 14 residues. Trimming took off 2 bases at V and 5 bases at J, with 13 bases between the two ends. Per germline, CDR1 SGHTA and CDR2 FQGNSA. The CDR3 sequence is CASSLLVGRHEQYF. Here the CDR3 DNA reads TGTGCCAGCAGCTTATTGGTGGGAAGGCACGAGCAGTACTTC.

This clonotype was seen at least ten times. This chain links TRBV10-1 with TRBJ2-7, with TRBD2 identical over 12 bases. After removal of 0 bases from V and 9 bases from J, the junction contained 3 bases not matched to a gene. CDR3 length equals 14 residues. Germline loops: CDR1 WNHNN, CDR2 SYGVQD (reference sequence). The CDR3 bases are TGCGCCAGCAGTGAGTCGCCTAGCGGGAGGGTGCAGTACTTC. It translates to CASSESPSGRVQYF.

V and J are TRBV7-8 and TRBJ2-7; no clear D. The CDR3 is 14 residues long. Germline V gene sequence: CDR1 SGHVS, CDR2 FQNEAQ. Trimming left V 5 bases short and J 1 base short, with 12 bases between. The CDR3 reads CASSPPTDSYEQYF. CDR3 nucleotides: TGTGCCAGCAGCCCCCCCACGGATTCCTACGAGCAGTACTTC.

This clonotype occurred many times. The CDR3 loop is CASSLRQGTTGELFF. CDR3 bases: TGCGCCAGCAGCTTGAGACAGGGGACCACCGGGGAGCTGTTTTTT. The chain employs TRBV5-1 and TRBJ2-2; 8 bases align to TRBD1. Germline CDR1 is SGHRS and CDR2 is YFSETQ. This CDR3 contains 15 residues. The J segment lost 4 bases and the V segment lost 1 base, leaving 3 bases of the junction unmatched.